Sequencing of this T cell receptor beta chain was carried out in a study of human T cells and chemical hapten exposure. About the research overall: Investigators sensitized about 2 cm by about 2 cm of upper inner arm skin with 2% DPC. Findings and caveats of the study: Sensitizing to DPC left TCRs with a frequency above 1 in 1000 unaltered.

To note about this clonotype: The target antigen is unknown.

Attachment of unique molecular identifiers to individual cDNA molecules was performed in the library. TCRdb used MiXCR to reprocess the RACE reads, holding one entry per CDR3 protein. The sample holds roughly 160,000 distinct CDR3 sequences, roughly 15% seen once. Time point noted: patch test 1, 2 weeks after DPC sensitization. Treatment reported: therapeutic diphenylcyclopropenone sensitization with weekly scalp DPC. Drawing of blood took place ahead of applying each patch test. The CDR3 is 14 residues long. CDR1 LGHDT and CDR2 YNNKEL come from the germline V gene (reference sequence). The V end lost 1 base, the J end lost 5 bases, and 8 bases lay between the germline ends.

This rearrangement joins TRBV3-1 to TRBJ1-4, with D unresolved. The sequence derives from a woman in her twenties or thirties with alopecia areata. Some clones in this sample may be carry-over from other donors' samples. The starting material was whole blood, obtained in connection with sensitization to the hapten diphenylcyclopropenone (DPC). In DNA, the CDR3 is TGTGCCAGCAGCCAAGTCGGGCAGAATGAAAAACTGTTTTTT. The encoded protein is CASSQVGQNEKLFF.